The 26 T cell receptor beta chains below come from one sample, sequenced in a study of shared clonotypes between healthy human individuals. TCRdb keeps only in-frame clones here, not all; method: immunoSEQ multiplex PCR. The sample carries fewer than 800,000 clones, about 92% recorded once. CD8 cells classed as naive were CD45RO-negative and positively selected for CCR7, excluding terminally differentiated effector memory CD45RA+ cells. The sequencing input was naive CD8+ T cells sorted from blood. These receptors were obtained from a man aged 30 to 39 in good health.

This clone showed up just once. The V gene is TRBV27, the J gene TRBJ2-3; 7 bases are a match to TRBD1. Per germline, CDR1 MNHEY and CDR2 SMNVEV (reference sequence). V lost 7 bases to trimming and J lost 2 bases; unmatched junction nucleotides: 9. The CDR3 consists of 15 residues. CDR3 in amino acids: CASTPDRVITDTQYF. CDR3 nucleotides: TGTGCCAGCACCCCCGACAGGGTAATCACAGATACGCAGTATTTT.

The chain couples TRBV5-5 to TRBJ2-7; tentative D call: TRBD2 (7 bases). The V and J ends lost 0 bases and 3 bases respectively, with 10 bases between them. The CDR3 has 14 amino acids. CDR1 is SGHKS, CDR2 YYEKEE, per germline (reference sequence). CDR3 protein: CASSLGGGFYEQYF. The CDR3, as DNA: TGTGCCAGCAGCTTGGGCGGGGGCTTCTACGAGCAGTACTTC.

The chain uses TRBV18 and TRBJ1-1; D is possibly TRBD1 (6 bases). CDR1 KGHSH and CDR2 LQKENI come from the germline V gene. The germline V and J ends were trimmed by 5 bases and 1 base, with 8 bases remaining between them. There are 13 residues in the CDR3. Here the CDR3 reads CASSRGENTEAFF. Written as DNA, the CDR3 is TGTGCCAGCTCAAGGGGGGAGAACACTGAAGCTTTCTTT.

Comment on this clone: Mismatch with germline at one junction end may stem from a read error. Other DNA sequences in this specimen translate into the identical CDR3. The rearrangement links TRBV13 to TRBJ2-1, with 11 positions matching TRBD2. This CDR3 region has 15 residues. Germline V gene lookup returns CDR1 PRHDT and CDR2 FYEKMQ (reference sequence). As DNA, the CDR3 is TGTGCCAGCAGAGAACTAGCGGGAGCTACCGATGAGCAATTCTTC. This gives the protein CASRELAGATDEQFF.

This clone was detected only once. The V and J genes are TRBV11-2 and TRBJ2-1, with a tentative D call TRBD2 (6 bases). CDR1 and CDR2 from the germline V gene are SGHAT and FQNNGV. The V end was cut by 0 bases, the J end by 5 bases, with 20 bases between. CDR3 size: 18 residues. CDR3 residues: CASSLDMWEVGSHNEQFF. CDR3 bases: TGTGCCAGCAGCTTAGACATGTGGGAGGTGGGGTCCCACAATGAGCAGTTCTTC. Complete variable domain (other parts from reference TRBV11-2 and TRBJ2-1): EAGVAQSPRYKIIEKRQSVAFWCNPISGHATLYWYQQILGQGPKLLIQFQNNGVVDDSQLPKDRFSAERLKGVDSTLKIQPAKLEDSAVYLCASSLDMWEVGSHNEQFFGPGTRLTVL.

The chain uses TRBV28 and TRBJ2-1; 9 bases are a match to TRBD1. The CDR3 extends over 16 amino acids. The junction had 9 bases not matched to a gene; V was cut back by 6 bases and J by 3 bases. The germline CDR1 and CDR2 sequences are MDHEN and SYDVKM. This CDR3 reads CASRSPGQGNYNEQFF. In DNA, the CDR3 is TGTGCCAGCAGGTCCCCAGGACAGGGGAACTACAATGAGCAGTTCTTC.

The chain joins TRBV27 to TRBJ2-2; 8 positions agree with TRBD2. With V trimmed by 3 bases and J by 6 bases, 6 bases remained unmatched. Germline CDR1 MNHEY, CDR2 SMNVEV (reference sequence). This CDR3 is built from 15 residues. CDR3 region: CASSFGLALAGELFF. CDR3 sequence (DNA): TGTGCCAGCAGTTTCGGACTAGCATTGGCCGGGGAGCTGTTTTTT.

The rearrangement links TRBV2 to TRBJ1-5; D not resolved. V was pared by 2 bases and J by 7 bases, with 9 bases between. From germline, CDR1 is SNHLY and CDR2 FYNNEI. This CDR3 region has 13 residues. CDR3 loop: CASSEPRRQPQHF. In DNA, the CDR3 is TGTGCCAGCAGTGAACCGCGTCGGCAGCCCCAGCATTTT. Based on the CDR3 plus reference TRBV2 and TRBJ1-5, the full variable domain is EPEVTQTPSHQVTQMGQEVILRCVPISNHLYFYWYRQILGQKVEFLVSFYNNEISEKSEIFDDQFSVERPDGSNFTLKIRSTKLEDSAMYFCASSEPRRQPQHFGDGTRLSIL.

This chain connects TRBV5-6 to TRBJ2-2; D is ambiguous. V was clipped by 1 base and J by 5 bases, with 9 bases between them. Germline V gene sequence: CDR1 SGHDT, CDR2 YYEEEE. This CDR3 is 14 amino acids long. CDR3 bases: TGTGCCAGCAGCTTGCGGTCGGAGACCGGGGAGCTGTTTTTT. As protein: CASSLRSETGELFF.

The chain joins TRBV9 to TRBJ2-1, with D tentatively TRBD2 (6 bases). This CDR3 is 14 amino acids long. V was shortened by 3 bases and J by 4 bases, with 11 bases between the two germline ends. The germline gives CDR1 SGDLS, CDR2 YYNGEE. The CDR3 is CASSAEGRYNEQFF. CDR3 bases: TGTGCCAGCAGCGCGGAGGGTCGATACAATGAGCAGTTCTTC.

The chain employs TRBV28 and TRBJ1-4; D ambiguous. The germline V gene has CDR1 MDHEN and CDR2 SYDVKM. This CDR3 is 16 amino acids long. V gave up 5 bases and J gave up 3 bases, with 16 bases separating them. The CDR3: CASSSSPRLSNEKLFF. CDR3 in DNA: TGTGCCAGCAGTAGTTCCCCCCGACTTTCTAATGAAAAACTGTTTTTT.

With regard to this clone: Within the sample, other DNA sequences also encode this same CDR3. V and J are TRBV27 and TRBJ2-2; no reliable D call. The CDR3 spans 12 residues. V gave up 6 bases and J gave up 7 bases, with 9 bases separating them. CDR1 is MNHEY, CDR2 SMNVEV, per germline (reference sequence). The CDR3, as DNA: TGTGCCAGCAGCTTGGGAAGCGGGGAGCTGTTTTTT. Protein: CASSLGSGELFF.

The rearrangement links TRBV27 to TRBJ2-4; tentatively, D is TRBD2 (5 bases). Germline V gives CDR1 MNHEY, CDR2 SMNVEV (reference sequence). The CDR3 loop spans 16 amino acids. The V end was cut by 3 bases, the J end by 1 base, with 13 bases between. The CDR3 DNA is TGTGCCAGCAGTTTGACGGGAACCCCTGCCAAAAACATTCAGTACTTC. Translated, it gives CASSLTGTPAKNIQYF.

The gene calls are TRBV19 and TRBJ2-1, with TRBD2 matching over 10 bases. This CDR3 has 16 amino acids. V was clipped by 5 bases and J by 6 bases; unmatched bases: 10. CDR1 is LNHDA and CDR2 is SQIVND in the germline V gene (reference sequence). CDR3 residues: CASSWGSGRALNEQFF. The CDR3 coding sequence is TGTGCCAGTAGTTGGGGGAGCGGGAGGGCCCTCAATGAGCAGTTCTTC.

V usage is TRBV6-5 and J usage is TRBJ2-7; possible D gene TRBD2, 5 bases. Germline V gene sequence: CDR1 MNHEY, CDR2 SVGAGI. The CDR3 is 15 amino acids. V was cut by 4 bases and J by 6 bases, with 19 bases left in between. CDR3 residues: CASSFSSRAGSEQYF. The CDR3 DNA is TGTGCCAGCAGTTTCTCTTCGCGGGCCGGCTCCGAGCAGTACTTC.

The chain recombines TRBV11-2 with TRBJ2-5; no firm D call. The CDR3 contains 14 residues. V was clipped by 5 bases and J by 2 bases, with 12 bases between them. The germline gives CDR1 SGHAT, CDR2 FQNNGV. CDR3 protein: CASSPPWNQETQYF. The CDR3 DNA is TGTGCCAGCAGCCCACCCTGGAATCAAGAGACCCAGTACTTC.

The chain joins TRBV15 to TRBJ2-5; D is unresolved. This CDR3 is built from 14 residues. Germline-derived CDR1 and CDR2 are LNHNV and YYDKDF (reference sequence). Trimming removed 3 bases from V and 3 bases from J, with 11 bases in between. In DNA form, the CDR3 reads TGTGCCACCAGCAGTCCTTACGAGAAAGAGACCCAGTACTTC. As protein: CATSSPYEKETQYF.

The chain recombines TRBV7-2 with TRBJ2-7; 7 nucleotides line up with TRBD2. Germline loops: CDR1 SGHTA, CDR2 FQGNSA. This CDR3 is built from 17 residues. V lost 2 bases, J lost 1 base, and 11 bases stayed unmatched. Here the CDR3 DNA reads TGTGCCAGCAGCTTATGGGGCGGGAGTGAGATTTCCTACGAGCAGTACTTC. Its translation is CASSLWGGSEISYEQYF.

The chain combines TRBV9 with TRBJ2-3; TRBD2 matches 12 bases. The CDR3 totals 14 residues. Per the germline V gene, CDR1 is SGDLS and CDR2 is YYNGEE. The V gene end was trimmed by 2 bases and the J gene end by 7 bases; junction bases not matched to a gene: 2. The CDR3 loop is CASSVGLAGNTQYF. The CDR3 nucleotides are TGTGCCAGCAGCGTTGGACTAGCGGGAAATACGCAGTATTTT. Full variable domain (missing parts from reference TRBV9 and TRBJ2-3): DSGVTQTPKHLITATGQRVTLRCSPRSGDLSVYWYQQSLDQGLQFLIQYYNGEERAKGNILERFSAQQFPDLHSELNLSSLELGDSALYFCASSVGLAGNTQYFGPGTRLTVL.

This clone was counted once. This sequence joins TRBV29-1 and TRBJ1-2; 7 bases align to TRBD1. V was pared by 1 base and J by 3 bases, with 20 bases of the junction left unmatched. The germline gives CDR1 SQVTM, CDR2 ANQGSEA. The CDR3 length is 19 residues. CDR3 bases: TGCAGCGTTGAAGTTTTATTAGAGGGAACAGGGGTCGCTCACTATGGCTACACCTTC. This translates into CSVEVLLEGTGVAHYGYTF.

The V gene is TRBV4-2, the J gene TRBJ2-7; D not certain. In germline, CDR1 is LGHNA, CDR2 YNFKEQ. The CDR3 length is 13 residues. Trimming stripped 0 bases from V and 3 bases from J, with 6 bases between. CDR3 sequence: CASSQDWLYEQYF. CDR3 in DNA: TGTGCCAGCAGCCAAGATTGGCTCTACGAGCAGTACTTC.

This chain uses TRBV4-3 with TRBJ2-2; 7 positions match TRBD2. V lost 4 bases, J lost 6 bases, and 11 bases stayed unmatched. This CDR3 region has 16 residues. Germline CDR1 is LGHNA and CDR2 is YSLEER. CDR3 sequence (DNA): TGCGCCAGCAGCCCGGTGGGGGGAGGGTCGTCCGGGGAGCTGTTTTTT. Residues: CASSPVGGGSSGELFF.

V and J are TRBV7-9 and TRBJ2-5; D may correspond to TRBD1 or TRBD2 (5 bases each). Germline V gene data show CDR1 as SEHNR and CDR2 as FQNEAQ (reference sequence). V gave up 5 bases and J gave up 0 bases, with 16 bases separating them. This CDR3 is 16 amino acids long. The CDR3 spells CASSDGTGPYQETQYF. CDR3 bases: TGTGCCAGCAGCGACGGGACGGGGCCGTACCAAGAGACCCAGTACTTC.

V usage is TRBV7-3 and J usage is TRBJ2-1; TRBD2 matches at 9 bases. The J segment lost 12 bases and the V segment lost 3 bases, leaving 6 bases of the junction unmatched. The length of the CDR3 is 13 residues. Germline V gives CDR1 SGHTA, CDR2 FQGTGA. CDR3 DNA sequence: TGTGCCAGCAGCTTGGCGGGAGGGCCCGCGCAGTTCTTC. This translates into CASSLAGGPAQFF.

The chain recombines TRBV9 with TRBJ2-7, with D tentatively TRBD2 (5 bases). V was trimmed by 3 bases and J by 6 bases, leaving 19 bases between them. The CDR3 is 15 amino acids. Germline lookup yields CDR1 SGDLS and CDR2 YYNGEE. CDR3 nucleotide sequence: TGTGCCAGCAGCGCTAGATGTCGGGATTTGTGCGAGCAGTACTTC. Encoded protein: CASSARCRDLCEQYF. The complete variable domain, with remaining parts taken from reference TRBV9 and TRBJ2-7, reads DSGVTQTPKHLITATGQRVTLRCSPRSGDLSVYWYQQSLDQGLQFLIQYYNGEERAKGNILERFSAQQFPDLHSELNLSSLELGDSALYFCASSARCRDLCEQYFGPGTRLTVT.

The chain couples TRBV28 to TRBJ2-7; a weak D match, TRBD1 (7 bases). The CDR3 has 15 amino acids. Germline V gene sequence: CDR1 MDHEN, CDR2 SYDVKM. Trimming pared 1 base from V and 6 bases from J, leaving 16 bases between. As DNA, the CDR3 is TGTGCCAGCAGTTTATTACAGGGGCCGGGGGTCGAGCAGTACTTC. Its translation is CASSLLQGPGVEQYF.